This T cell receptor beta chain was recorded in a study of blood T cell repertoires in COVID-19. Study overall: Nucleic acid was either cDNA or gDNA, and it came from T cells, B-cell-depleted T cells, or PBMCs.

The CDR3 is 16 amino acids. The V gene's germline CDR1 is SQVTM and CDR2 ANQGSEA. In the study's own analysis: Nucleated cell counts were estimated from reference gene primer amplification. Sequenced by immunoSEQ multiplex PCR; TCRdb stores in-frame clones only, minus some. Clone size and the V and J calls come from that table; the DNA yielded D and trimming. The sample carries some 360,000 clones, about 90% recorded once. Each exposed participant met a COVID-19 case in the 2 weeks preceding study entry. What was sequenced was PBMCs or T cells enriched from blood (not recorded which). The J gene is TRBJ1-5, the V gene TRBV29-1; 9 bases align to TRBD1. The TCR sequence derives from a woman in her 30s who had been exposed to COVID-19. The CDR3 region has the DNA TGCAGAGGTGGGGGGACAGGGAAGGAGTCGGATCAGCCCCAGCATTTT. Encoded protein: CRGGGTGKESDQPQHF.